This T cell receptor beta chain was retrieved from a study of neurological immune-mediated disorders. 2 million unsorted PBMCs were stored in RNAlater at -80 °C before RNA extraction. The CDR3 contains 12 residues. The germline CDR1 and CDR2 sequences are SQVTM and ANQGSEA. Trimming pared 8 bases from V and 5 bases from J, leaving 16 bases between. By share, this clonotype ranks as medium-sized. TCRdb itself ran the 5' RACE reads through MiXCR, one entry per CDR3 protein. The sample shows about 48,000 distinct CDR3 sequences, more than 20% of them seen only once. Input material: PBMCs. This chain connects TRBV29-1 to TRBJ2-7; D is uncertain. The clonotype comes from a woman in her 70s in good health. The CDR3 bases are TGCAGCTTCAGACGGCAAACCGACGAGCAGTACTTC. This encodes CSFRRQTDEQYF.